The 32 T cell receptor beta chains in this list originate from one sample, sequenced in a study of OX40 agonist ivuxolimab in advanced cancers. Assay: immunoSEQ multiplex PCR; the TCRdb copy retains only in-frame clones and omits some. The sample includes nearly 60,000 clones, around four fifths of them seen just once. Material: CD4+ or CD8+ T cells sorted from blood, obtained in a trial of the OX40 agonist ivuxolimab. Receptors originate from an adult with an advanced solid tumor such as melanoma, head and neck, liver or kidney cancer.

This sequence joins TRBV10-2 and TRBJ2-4, with TRBD2 matching 8 bases. Germline lookup yields CDR1 WSHSY and CDR2 SAAADI. The CDR3 runs 18 residues. Germline trimming cut 2 bases from V and 2 bases from J; bases unmatched to any gene: 11. CDR3 in amino acids: CASSESTSAGASKNIQYF. The DNA of the CDR3 is TGCGCCAGCAGTGAGAGTACCTCAGCGGGGGCCTCCAAAAACATTCAGTACTTC.

This clone was detected a few times. The chain is built from TRBV11-2 and TRBJ1-4; no firm D call. The CDR3 covers 14 residues. V was clipped by 3 bases and J by 10 bases, with 15 bases between them. The germline CDR1 and CDR2 sequences are SGHAT and FQNNGV. The CDR3 reads CASSLGRSAVKLFF. CDR3 nucleotides: TGTGCCAGCAGCTTGGGTCGGAGTGCGGTAAAACTGTTTTTT. Full variable domain (rest looked up from reference TRBV11-2 and TRBJ1-4): EAGVAQSPRYKIIEKRQSVAFWCNPISGHATLYWYQQILGQGPKLLIQFQNNGVVDDSQLPKDRFSAERLKGVDSTLKIQPAKLEDSAVYLCASSLGRSAVKLFFGSGTQLSVL.

This chain uses TRBV5-1 with TRBJ1-6; D gene uncertain. Germline V gene lookup returns CDR1 SGHRS and CDR2 YFSETQ. The CDR3 totals 15 residues. Trimming removed 1 base at V and 8 bases at J, with 13 bases between. As DNA, the CDR3 is TGCGCCAGCAGCTTGCGGGAGGGCCGGGATTCACCCCTCCACTTT. Protein sequence: CASSLREGRDSPLHF.

The V and J genes are TRBV6-1 and TRBJ2-3, with a weak D call TRBD2 (5 bases). Trimming removed 0 bases from V and 2 bases from J, with 12 bases in between. CDR3 length: 16 residues. Germline lookup yields CDR1 MNHNS and CDR2 SASEGT. The CDR3 sequence is CASSEARGLTTDTQYF. CDR3 nucleotide sequence: TGTGCCAGCAGTGAAGCACGAGGACTTACCACAGATACGCAGTATTTT.

The chain employs TRBV10-3 and TRBJ2-5; TRBD1 agrees at 11 bases. Germline V gives CDR1 ENHRY, CDR2 SYGVKD. The CDR3 has 16 amino acids. The trim removed 0 bases at V and 5 bases at J, leaving 5 bases unmatched. The CDR3 DNA follows: TGTGCCATCAGTGAGTCTTGGACAGGGGGCTGGGAGACCCAGTACTTC. Translation: CAISESWTGGWETQYF.

Comments on this clone: A junction boundary mismatches the germline segment, possibly from a read error. The rearrangement joins TRBV27 to TRBJ2-5; 8 nucleotides agree with TRBD1. The CDR3 loop spans 16 amino acids. CDR1 and CDR2 (germline): MNHEY, SMNVEV (reference sequence). In nucleotides, the CDR3 is TGTGCCAGCAGCCCCCTTGGGACAGGCCCCCAAGGGACCCAGTACTTC. This translates into CASSPLGTGPQGTQYF.

This clone was counted between two and nine times. The rearrangement links TRBV5-6 to TRBJ1-2, with 7 nucleotides matching TRBD1. Germline loops: CDR1 SGHDT, CDR2 YYEEEE. There are 15 residues in the CDR3. V trimming: 3 bases; J trimming: 7 bases; junction bases outside the gene matches: 12. In DNA form, the CDR3 reads TGTGCCAGCAGCTGGGAGACAGGGTCCGTCCCTGGCTACACCTTC. Its protein is CASSWETGSVPGYTF. Filled out from reference TRBV5-6 and TRBJ1-2, the complete variable domain reads DAGVTQSPTHLIKTRGQQVTLRCSPKSGHDTVSWYQQALGQGPQFIFQYYEEEERQRGNFPDRFSGHQFPNYSSELNVNALLLGDSALYLCASSWETGSVPGYTFGSGTRLTVV.

In DNA, the CDR3 is TGCGCCAGCAAGCCCCAGGGGCAGGGGATGTACGAGCAGTACTTC. This encodes CASKPQGQGMYEQYF. V and J are TRBV5-1 and TRBJ2-7; the D gene is possibly TRBD1 (6 bases). The CDR3 contains 15 residues. The germline V and J ends were trimmed by 6 bases and 4 bases, with 20 bases remaining between them. Looked up from germline, CDR1 is SGHRS and CDR2 is YFSETQ.

This chain joins TRBV7-8 and TRBJ2-7; D unresolved. V gave up 5 bases and J gave up 0 bases, with 23 bases separating them. CDR3 length equals 18 residues. CDR1 is SGHVS and CDR2 is FQNEAQ in the germline V gene. DNA of the CDR3: TGTGCCAGCAGCCCCCCGTTTCGGCACCGTCGTTCCTCCTACGAGCAGTACTTC. This encodes CASSPPFRHRRSSYEQYF.

This clone has only a few counts. The chain has TRBV15 and TRBJ1-4, with TRBD1 as a possible D gene (5 bases). The CDR3 sequence is 16 residues long. Germline CDR1 LNHNV, CDR2 YYDKDF (reference sequence). V lost 0 bases to trimming and J lost 8 bases, with 16 bases between them. The CDR3 DNA reads TGTGCCACCAGCAGAGATAGGGCAGGGATTACCGAAAAACTGTTTTTT. Encoded protein: CATSRDRAGITEKLFF.

V gene TRBV7-9 combines with J gene TRBJ1-4; 9 bases agree with TRBD1. The CDR3 spans 18 residues. V shed 1 base and J 0 bases; nucleotides not matched to a gene: 6. Per germline, CDR1 SEHNR and CDR2 FQNEAQ (reference sequence). As DNA, the CDR3 is TGTGCCAGCAGCTTAGGCTGGGACAGGGTGGCAACTAATGAAAAACTGTTTTTT. Protein product: CASSLGWDRVATNEKLFF.

The V and J genes are TRBV7-9 and TRBJ2-7; 11 bases are a match to TRBD2. After removal of 2 bases from V and 4 bases from J, the junction contained 16 bases not matched to a gene. The germline gives CDR1 SEHNR, CDR2 FQNEAQ (reference sequence). This CDR3 contains 19 residues. The CDR3 region is CASSLLLAGGHGEGYEQYF. The CDR3 region has the DNA TGTGCCAGCAGCTTATTGCTAGCGGGGGGACACGGCGAGGGTTACGAGCAGTACTTC. Full variable domain (remainder filled in from reference TRBV7-9 and TRBJ2-7): DTGVSQNPRHKITKRGQNVTFRCDPISEHNRLYWYRQTLGQGPEFLTYFQNEAQLEKSRLLSDRFSAERPKGSFSTLEIQRTEQGDSAMYLCASSLLLAGGHGEGYEQYFGPGTRLTVT.

The V gene is TRBV23-1, the J gene TRBJ2-2; tentatively, D is TRBD1 (6 bases). TRBV23-1 is annotated as an ORF whose role is uncertain. Trimming shortened V by 10 bases and J by 6 bases, and 15 bases separated the two germline ends. The CDR3 covers 13 residues. CDR3 region: CATRGSVAGELFF. CDR3 DNA sequence: TGCGCCACCAGGGGATCTGTGGCCGGGGAGCTGTTTTTT.

In this sample, this clone turned up once. Other nucleotide sequences in the sample specify the same CDR3. The V call is TRBV6-1, the J call TRBJ2-1, with 9 bases fitting TRBD1. The CDR3 spans 12 residues. Germline CDR1 MNHNS, CDR2 SASEGT. After removal of 7 bases from V and 9 bases from J, the junction contained 4 bases not matched to a gene. CDR3 loop: CASNDRGFEQFF. The CDR3 bases are TGTGCCAGCAATGACAGGGGGTTTGAGCAGTTCTTC.

This clone showed up just a few times. The genes are TRBV6-4 and TRBJ1-2; 9 bases line up with TRBD1. Looked up from germline, CDR1 is MRHNA and CDR2 is SNTAGT. Germline trimming cut 3 bases from V and 6 bases from J; bases unmatched to any gene: 2. The CDR3 runs 13 residues. The CDR3 reads CASSEGTGNGYTF. For the CDR3, the DNA is TGTGCCAGCAGTGAGGGGACAGGGAATGGCTACACCTTC.

This chain joins TRBV7-2 and TRBJ2-7; 10 bases are a match to TRBD2. The CDR3 is made up of 17 amino acids. CDR1 is SGHTA, CDR2 FQGNSA, per germline. The V segment lost 5 bases and the J segment 0 bases; nucleotides outside the gene matches: 10. The DNA of the CDR3 is TGTGCCAGCAGCACCCGCCTAGCGGGGGCTCACTCCTACGAGCAGTACTTC. Amino acid sequence: CASSTRLAGAHSYEQYF.

On this clone itself: This is likely a read error, given that the CDR3 carries no conserved phenylalanine or tryptophan at its end. This sequence joins TRBV6-6 and TRBJ2-7, with D possibly called TRBD1 or TRBD2 (5 bases each). CDR1 MNHNY and CDR2 SVGAGI come from the germline V gene (reference sequence). This CDR3 has 15 residues. The V end lost 2 bases, the J end lost 6 bases, and 17 bases lay between the germline ends. CDR3 sequence reads: CASSYGRDRSPEQYL. In DNA form, the CDR3 reads TGTGCCAGCAGTTACGGGAGAGACAGAAGTCCCGAGCAGTACCTC.

V is TRBV5-1 and J is TRBJ1-1, with 8 bases lining up with TRBD1. V lost 4 bases and J lost 1; bases outside the gene matches: 3. The CDR3 covers 14 residues. In germline, CDR1 is SGHRS, CDR2 YFSETQ. CDR3 in amino acids: CASSDGTGNTEAFF. The CDR3, as DNA: TGCGCCAGCAGCGATGGGACAGGGAACACTGAAGCTTTCTTT.

The rearrangement uses TRBV18 and TRBJ1-4; D gene ambiguous. Trimming took off 6 bases at V and 2 bases at J, with 13 bases between the two ends. The CDR3 totals 15 residues. Germline CDR1 KGHSH, CDR2 LQKENI. CDR3 in amino acids: CASSLVSKTNEKLFF. The DNA of the CDR3 is TGTGCCAGCTCCCTTGTGTCGAAGACTAATGAAAAACTGTTTTTT. Using reference TRBV18 and TRBJ1-4 for the parts outside the CDR3, the full variable domain is NAGVMQNPRHLVRRRGQEARLRCSPMKGHSHVYWYRQLPEEGLKFMVYLQKENIIDESGMPKERFSAEFPKEGPSILRIQQVVRGDSAAYFCASSLVSKTNEKLFFGSGTQLSVL.

In its sample, this clone was seen a few times. The chain links TRBV11-2 to TRBJ2-5; the D gene is possibly TRBD2 (7 bases). CDR3 size: 15 residues. The V gene's germline CDR1 is SGHAT and CDR2 FQNNGV. Deletions cut 6 bases from V and 5 bases from J, with 19 bases between. In nucleotides, the CDR3 is TGTGCCAGCAGGACCTCCGGGGGGCCGACGGAGACCCAGTACTTC. Translating it yields CASRTSGGPTETQYF.

CDR3 loop: CASSPRQGWMNTEAFF. The CDR3 nucleotides read TGTGCCAGCAGCCCGAGACAGGGGTGGATGAACACTGAAGCTTTCTTT. This sequence joins TRBV9 and TRBJ1-1; 8 bases map to TRBD1. The CDR3 has 16 residues. The germline V gene encodes CDR1 SGDLS and CDR2 YYNGEE. Trimming at V came to 4 bases and at J to 0 bases, leaving 8 bases not matched to a gene.

This clone appeared a single time. The chain has TRBV6-5 and TRBJ2-1, with D perhaps TRBD1 or TRBD2 (5 bases each). The CDR3 sequence is 15 residues long. Germline lookup yields CDR1 MNHEY and CDR2 SVGAGI. Trimming removed 2 bases from V and 5 bases from J, with 13 bases in between. In nucleotides, the CDR3 is TGTGCCAGCAGTTACGAGAGGGACCTCAACAATGAGCAGTTCTTC. Residues: CASSYERDLNNEQFF.

The chain carries TRBV7-9 and TRBJ2-5, with D unclear. The CDR3 totals 16 residues. V was shortened by 5 bases and J by 1 base, with 17 bases between the two germline ends. The germline CDR1 and CDR2 sequences are SEHNR and FQNEAQ (reference sequence). The CDR3 coding sequence is TGTGCCAGCAGCCGACTCGGCCATCCCCCCCAAGAGACCCAGTACTTC. Translated: CASSRLGHPPQETQYF.

V is TRBV5-1 and J is TRBJ2-1; TRBD1 aligns across 7 bases. There are 15 residues in the CDR3. V trimming: 0 bases; J trimming: 5 bases; junction bases outside the gene matches: 5. Germline V lookup: CDR1 SGHRS, CDR2 YFSETQ. The CDR3 sequence: CASSLDRGFHNEQFF. The CDR3 region has the DNA TGCGCCAGCAGCTTGGACAGGGGATTCCACAATGAGCAGTTCTTC.

The chain couples TRBV7-2 to TRBJ2-5; TRBD2 matches at 10 bases. Germline CDR1 is SGHTA and CDR2 is FQGNSA. CDR3 size: 16 residues. The junction had 4 bases not matched to a gene; V was cut back by 2 bases and J by 1 base. For the CDR3, the DNA is TGTGCCAGCAGCTTATTTGCTAGCGGGAGCCAAGAGACCCAGTACTTC. Protein product: CASSLFASGSQETQYF.

By sample share, this clone is medium-sized. The V call is TRBV4-2, the J call TRBJ1-1, with TRBD1 identical over 10 bases. Germline lookup yields CDR1 LGHNA and CDR2 YNFKEQ. The CDR3 loop spans 14 amino acids. The J segment lost 3 bases and the V segment lost 4 bases, leaving 2 bases of the junction unmatched. In nucleotides, the CDR3 is TGTGCCAGCAGCCCAGACAGGGGGCACACTGAAGCTTTCTTT. This translates into CASSPDRGHTEAFF.

The count of this clone is one. V usage is TRBV6-1 and J usage is TRBJ2-5, with TRBD1 matching 8 bases. V lost 6 bases, J lost 5 bases, and 8 bases stayed unmatched. This CDR3 region has 14 residues. Looked up from germline, CDR1 is MNHNS and CDR2 is SASEGT. CDR3 DNA: TGTGCCAGCAGGGGGGGACAGGCGGGTGAGACCCAGTACTTC. This encodes CASRGGQAGETQYF.

This clone was counted a few times. The CDR3 loop reads CSVEDLGLWQGGRDTIYF. CDR3 sequence (DNA): TGCAGCGTTGAAGATTTGGGCCTTTGGCAGGGCGGCCGAGACACCATATATTTT. The rearrangement joins TRBV29-1 to TRBJ1-3, with D possibly being TRBD1 (5 bases). Germline values: CDR1 SQVTM, CDR2 ANQGSEA. CDR3 length: 18 residues. The V end was cut by 0 bases, the J end by 8 bases, with 26 bases between.

This clone was detected only once. The rearrangement uses TRBV5-1 and TRBJ2-1, with TRBD2 identical over 9 bases. This CDR3 contains 16 residues. Trimming at V came to 2 bases and at J to 5 bases, leaving 8 bases not matched to a gene. Germline values: CDR1 SGHRS, CDR2 YFSETQ. This chain's CDR3 is CASSLRSAGGDNEQFF. The CDR3 coding sequence is TGCGCCAGCAGCTTAAGGTCTGCGGGGGGGGACAATGAGCAGTTCTTC.

The table lists this clone with a count of one. The gene calls are TRBV19 and TRBJ1-1; maybe TRBD1 (5 bases). This CDR3 has 14 residues. V was clipped by 3 bases and J by 1 base, with 9 bases between them. CDR1 and CDR2 (germline): LNHDA, SQIVND (reference sequence). CDR3 sequence reads: CASSIDSRNTEAFF. DNA for the CDR3: TGTGCCAGTAGTATCGACAGCCGGAACACTGAAGCTTTCTTT.

This chain joins TRBV27 and TRBJ1-6; D not certain. Deletions cut 4 bases from V and 4 bases from J, with 2 bases between. The CDR3 length is 12 residues. Looked up from germline, CDR1 is MNHEY and CDR2 is SMNVEV (reference sequence). CDR3 in amino acids: CASSWYNSPLHF. In DNA form, the CDR3 reads TGTGCCAGCAGTTGGTATAATTCACCCCTCCACTTT.

J is TRBJ1-2 and V is TRBV6-1, with 8 bases fitting TRBD1. Trimming removed 7 bases from V and 3 bases from J; junction bases left unmatched: 10. CDR1 and CDR2 (germline): MNHNS, SASEGT. This CDR3 has 15 amino acids. In DNA form, the CDR3 reads TGTGCCAGCATACAGCGGGAGACAGGGGACTATGGCTACACCTTC. Residues: CASIQRETGDYGYTF.